This TCR beta chain was profiled in a study of T cell repertoires in cytomegalovirus infection. This clonotype was picked up many times. Its specificity is unknown. A single record per CDR3 protein comes from TCRdb applying MiXCR to the reads. The repertoire includes some 220,000 distinct CDR3 sequences, roughly 6.5% of them detected once, and roughly 6% sits in the top ten. Findings and limits, study-wide: What dominated the ex vivo response were HLA-C-restricted CMV-specific TCR beta clonotypes.

The germline V gene has CDR1 SGHAT and CDR2 FQNNGV. V shed 6 bases and J shed 0 bases, with 18 bases lying between them. The length of the CDR3 is 16 residues. The receptor comes from a human donor in good health (CMV status not recorded). Some clones in this sample may be carry-over from other donors' samples. The sample taken for sequencing was PBMCs. This rearrangement joins TRBV11-2 to TRBJ2-7; TRBD1 or TRBD2 may be the D gene (5 bases each). CDR3: CASSTSGTWSSYEQYF. Written as DNA, the CDR3 is TGTGCCAGCAGTACATCCGGGACCTGGAGCTCCTACGAGCAGTACTTC.